Listed below are T cell receptor beta chains from one sample, sequenced in a study of cytomegalovirus exposure and HLA in healthy donors. Using immunoSEQ multiplex PCR, the repertoire was profiled, and TCRdb retains in-frame clones only, with some absent. This table has approximately 180,000 clones, about 80% appearing once. Material for sequencing was PBMCs. These receptor sequences come from a woman aged 25 to 39 in good health and CMV-seronegative. CDR3s include the opening cysteine and the closing phenylalanine or tryptophan. A D gene is named only where the DNA matches it firmly. The size field is filled for only some rows; it gives once, few, many or a size class.

-	TRBV10-2	-	12	TRBJ1-5	CASSLGVQPQHF	TGCGCCAGCAGTTTAGGGGTTCAGCCCCAGCATTTT
-	TRBV4-2	-	18	TRBJ2-7	CASSQEVPPGTRSYEQYF	TGTGCCAGCAGCCAAGAGGTGCCCCCGGGAACCCGATCCTACGAGCAGTACTTC
-	TRBV27	-	14	TRBJ2-7	CASGSGTQTYEQYF	TGTGCCAGCGGGTCGGGGACTCAAACCTACGAGCAGTACTTC
TRBD2	TRBV10-3	-	15	TRBJ2-7	CAISEHLAGPYEQYF	TGTGCCATCAGTGAACACCTAGCGGGACCCTACGAGCAGTACTTC
-	TRBV7-2	-	15	TRBJ1-3	CASSKDSHSGNTIYF	TGTGCCAGCAGCAAAGACAGTCACTCTGGAAACACCATATATTTT
TRBD2	TRBV27	-	18	TRBJ2-7	CASSSVGTSGIPWYEQYF	TGTGCCAGCAGTTCAGTCGGGACTAGCGGGATCCCGTGGTACGAGCAGTACTTC
TRBD1	TRBV28	-	15	TRBJ2-1	CASSPWTGVANEQFF	TGTGCCAGCAGTCCTTGGACAGGGGTGGCCAATGAGCAGTTCTTC
TRBD1	TRBV19	-	13	TRBJ1-5	CASRDRGNQPQHF	TGTGCCAGTAGGGACAGGGGTAATCAGCCCCAGCATTTT
TRBD2	TRBV7-2	-	16	TRBJ2-3	CASSLAETSYADTQYF	TGTGCCAGCAGCTTAGCGGAGACTAGCTACGCAGATACGCAGTATTTT
TRBD1	TRBV27	-	13	TRBJ1-2	CASSPDRDRGYTF	TGTGCCAGCAGTCCCGACAGGGATCGTGGCTACACCTTC
TRBD1	TRBV15	-	15	TRBJ2-2	CATSKDRSHTGELFF	TGTGCCACCAGCAAGGACAGGAGCCACACCGGGGAGCTGTTTTTT
-	TRBV6-4	-	16	TRBJ2-6	CASSDSSGAGANVLTF	TGTGCCAGCAGTGACTCCTCAGGGGCTGGGGCCAACGTCCTGACTTTC
TRBD2	TRBV19	-	13	TRBJ2-5	CASSRGVWETQYF	TGTGCCAGTAGCCGGGGGGTGTGGGAGACCCAGTACTTC
TRBD2	TRBV5-1	-	14	TRBJ2-7	CASSSSGQSYEQYF	TGCGCCAGCAGTTCTAGCGGGCAATCCTACGAGCAGTACTTC
-	TRBV18	once	15	TRBJ2-5	CASSSNVPEAETQYF	TGTGCCAGCTCCTCAAACGTCCCGGAGGCCGAGACCCAGTACTTC
-	TRBV7-2	-	13	TRBJ1-2	CASSLGGWRGYTF	TGTGCCAGCAGCTTAGGAGGATGGCGGGGCTACACCTTC
-	TRBV19	few	15	TRBJ1-5	CASSRDINPHQPQHF	TGTGCCAGTAGTCGGGACATCAACCCCCATCAGCCCCAGCATTTT
TRBD1	TRBV4-1	-	15	TRBJ1-2	CASSHGQGVDYGYTF	TGCGCCAGCAGCCACGGACAGGGGGTTGACTATGGCTACACCTTC